The subject of this entry is one T cell receptor beta chain. Its antigen remains unknown. This entry is derived from a study of CD8 T cells in Susac syndrome. The RNA input was about 0.45 to 1 ug, and it was reverse transcribed with random hexamers. Across 54 Vbeta and 13 Jbeta, TCR beta CDR3 was amplified with immunoSEQ multiplex PCR. TCRdb re-derived calls from the immunoSEQ multiplex PCR reads in MiXCR, one entry per CDR3 protein. The sample yields about 180,000 distinct CDR3 sequences, approximately 95% seen once. Study-level findings and limits: The study recognized that the number of individuals in its TCR sequencing and HLA analysis was relatively small.

TCR beta sequencing covered blood CD8+ and CD4+ T cells. The CDR3 runs to 12 residues. Trimming pared 7 bases from V and 3 bases from J, leaving 9 bases between. The germline gives CDR1 SNHLY, CDR2 FYNNEI. This clonotype originated in a human donor with multiple sclerosis. This chain links TRBV2 with TRBJ1-2, with D tentatively TRBD1 (5 bases). Material: CD4+ T cells from PBMCs. The CDR3 DNA sequence: TGTGCCAGCACGGGGGATGACTATGGCTACACCTTC. Residues: CASTGDDYGYTF.